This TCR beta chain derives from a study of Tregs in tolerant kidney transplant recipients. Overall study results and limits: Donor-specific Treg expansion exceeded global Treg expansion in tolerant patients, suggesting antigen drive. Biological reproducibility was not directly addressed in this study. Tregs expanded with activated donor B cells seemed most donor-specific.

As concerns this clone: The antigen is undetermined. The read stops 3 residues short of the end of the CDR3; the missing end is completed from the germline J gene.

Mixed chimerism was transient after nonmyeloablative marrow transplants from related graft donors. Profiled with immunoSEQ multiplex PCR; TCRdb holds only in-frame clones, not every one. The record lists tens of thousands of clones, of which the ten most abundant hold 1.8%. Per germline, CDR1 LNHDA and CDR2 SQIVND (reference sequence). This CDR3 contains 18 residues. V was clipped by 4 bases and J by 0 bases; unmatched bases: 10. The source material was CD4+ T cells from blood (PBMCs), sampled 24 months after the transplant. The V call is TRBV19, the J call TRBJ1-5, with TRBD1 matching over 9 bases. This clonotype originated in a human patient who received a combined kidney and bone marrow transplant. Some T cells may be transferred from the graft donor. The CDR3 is CASSTQGAGLGSNQPQHF. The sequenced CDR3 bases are TGTGCCAGTAGTACACAGGGGGCTGGGTTGGGTAGCAATCAGCCC.